One and the same sample provided the 13 T cell receptor beta chains below, sequenced in a study of blood T cell repertoires in COVID-19. Clones were read by immunoSEQ multiplex PCR, and TCRdb kept only the in-frame ones, dropping some. The sample comprises 220,000 or so clones, roughly 84% of which are singletons, and roughly 2.4% rests with the top ten. Sample: peripheral blood. These receptors originate from a woman aged 55 to 70 with acute or convalescent COVID-19.

The V and J genes are TRBV5-1 and TRBJ1-2; D might be TRBD1 (6 bases). The CDR3 spans 16 residues. Looked up from germline, CDR1 is SGHRS and CDR2 is YFSETQ. The ends were cut back, 3 bases at V and 7 bases at J, with 22 bases in the middle. The CDR3: CASSSGSGGNSGGYTF. The CDR3 bases are TGCGCCAGCAGCTCAGGATCGGGGGGCAACTCGGGTGGCTACACCTTC.

V usage is TRBV5-5 and J usage is TRBJ2-1; D gene ambiguous. Trimming took 4 bases from V and 8 from J, leaving 25 bases between them. The CDR3 is 17 residues long. Germline V gene sequence: CDR1 SGHKS, CDR2 YYEKEE (reference sequence). The CDR3 DNA sequence: TGTGCCAGCAGCCATCCTTCGGCAGTGGGCCGTAGTGATGAGCAGTTCTTC. Its translation: CASSHPSAVGRSDEQFF.

This clone has a single count. The chain links TRBV3-1 (or the pseudogene TRBV3-2) to TRBJ2-1, with TRBD2 identical over 12 bases. V was clipped by 2 bases and J by 7 bases; unmatched bases: 9. Looked up from germline, CDR1 is LGHDT and CDR2 is YNNKEL (reference sequence). CDR3 length equals 17 residues. In DNA, the CDR3 is TGTGCCAGCAGCCAATACACGCTAGCGGGGGGGCGGAATGAGCAGTTCTTC. This encodes CASSQYTLAGGRNEQFF.

This chain links TRBV28 with TRBJ1-1; TRBD1 might be the D (6 bases). CDR3 length: 13 amino acids. V was cut by 7 bases and J by 1 base, with 10 bases left in between. Per the germline V gene, CDR1 is MDHEN and CDR2 is SYDVKM. CDR3 DNA sequence: TGTGCCAGCAAGGGGGACGGGAACACTGAAGCTTTCTTT. Amino acids: CASKGDGNTEAFF.

The CDR3 nucleotides are TGTGCCAGCAGCCCGGGGGTGGCCACTGAAGCTTTCTTT. Its translation is CASSPGVATEAFF. The V call is TRBV5-4, the J call TRBJ1-1; D is perhaps TRBD1 (5 bases). The germline gives CDR1 SGHNT, CDR2 YYREEE (reference sequence). V was pared by 4 bases and J by 4 bases, with 11 bases between. The CDR3 sequence is 13 residues long.

J is TRBJ1-3 and V is TRBV6-5; D is uncertain. This CDR3 spans 15 amino acids. V lost 2 bases, J lost 0 bases, and 8 bases lay in between. From germline, CDR1 is MNHEY and CDR2 SVGAGI. The CDR3 DNA is TGTGCCAGCAGTTACACGGGGAGCTCTGGAAACACCATATATTTT. Translating gives CASSYTGSSGNTIYF.

V and J are TRBV3-1 (or the pseudogene TRBV3-2) and TRBJ2-5; D perhaps matches TRBD1 (6 bases). V was cut by 4 bases and J by 5 bases, with 20 bases left in between. The germline CDR1 and CDR2 sequences are LGHDT and YNNKEL (reference sequence). CDR3 length: 16 amino acids. The CDR3 reads CASSRPGTWTGETQYF. The CDR3 bases are TGTGCCAGCAGCCGTCCCGGGACATGGACGGGGGAGACCCAGTACTTC.

The DNA of the CDR3 is TGTGCCAGCAGCCGGAGTAGTAATGAAAAACTGTTTTTT. It is translated as CASSRSSNEKLFF. This chain links TRBV7-8 with TRBJ1-4; no firm D call. This CDR3 has 13 amino acids. Deletions cut 5 bases from V and 4 bases from J, with 8 bases between. Germline-derived CDR1 and CDR2 are SGHVS and FQNEAQ.

The V gene is TRBV2, the J gene TRBJ2-7, with 7 bases fitting TRBD2. The ends lost 4 bases at V and 2 bases at J; junction bases unmatched: 8. There are 15 residues in the CDR3. Germline V gene data show CDR1 as SNHLY and CDR2 as FYNNEI. The CDR3 loop is CASSGGRVGAYEQYF. The CDR3, as DNA: TGTGCCAGCAGTGGGGGGAGGGTAGGGGCCTACGAGCAGTACTTC. Filled out from reference TRBV2 and TRBJ2-7, the complete variable domain reads EPEVTQTPSHQVTQMGQEVILRCVPISNHLYFYWYRQILGQKVEFLVSFYNNEISEKSEIFDDQFSVERPDGSNFTLKIRSTKLEDSAMYFCASSGGRVGAYEQYFGPGTRLTVT.

The rearrangement joins TRBV6-5 to TRBJ2-1, with TRBD2 matching 9 bases. Germline CDR1 reads MNHEY; CDR2 reads SVGAGI. With 7 bases clipped from V and 9 bases from J, the junction kept 7 bases outside the gene matches. The CDR3 totals 13 residues. The CDR3 loop reads CASIAGVGGEQFF. In DNA, the CDR3 is TGTGCCAGCATAGCGGGGGTAGGGGGTGAGCAGTTCTTC.

The J gene is TRBJ1-3, the V gene TRBV19; 8 bases fit TRBD1. The CDR3 length is 17 residues. The trim removed 7 bases at V and 0 bases at J, leaving 11 bases unmatched. The germline V gene has CDR1 LNHDA and CDR2 SQIVND (reference sequence). The CDR3 nucleotides are TGTGCCAGTATCAGCGCGGCAGGGGGCATCTCTGGAAACACCATATATTTT. This codes for CASISAAGGISGNTIYF.

Concerning this clone itself: An end of the junction does not agree with germline; a read error may underlie this. This sequence joins TRBV4-1 and TRBJ2-1; D is perhaps TRBD2 (5 bases). In germline, CDR1 is MGHRA, CDR2 YSYEKL. The CDR3 covers 14 residues. The chain's CDR3 is CASSQERLADEQLF. CDR3 bases: TGCGCCAGCAGCCAAGAACGGCTAGCTGATGAGCAGCTCTTC.

This chain's CDR3 is CASSLVGGPYNEQFF. The CDR3 nucleotides are TGCGCCAGCAGCTTGGTTGGCGGGCCCTACAATGAGCAGTTCTTC. V gene TRBV5-1 combines with J gene TRBJ2-1; TRBD2 is a possible D gene (5 bases). The germline V gene has CDR1 SGHRS and CDR2 YFSETQ. Trimming removed 0 bases at V and 2 bases at J, with 9 bases between. The CDR3 is 15 amino acids.